This T cell receptor beta chain was captured in a study of beta chain features in type 1 diabetes (dated by TCRdb to about 2018). With regard to the full study: Patients and healthy donors did not differ in mean age, gender distribution, total cell number or subset yield. In the study, recently diagnosed type 1 diabetes patients and matched healthy donors were compared on the TCRB repertoires of their sorted circulating CD4+ T cell subsets. A total of 107,917,701 sorted cells were examined across all samples, and the number of cells per subset was strongly correlated with RNA yield. Naive and central memory subsets were obtained from all 30 or so donors, but regulatory and stem cell-like memory subsets were isolated from only 8 patients and about 8 healthy donors. Overall study results and their limits: HLA sub-analyses involved small numbers of individuals, so any influence of HLA type on TCRB rearrangement remained unresolved. Because cDNA rather than genomic DNA was sequenced, highly expressing activated cells could have been over-represented, although no difference in activation and CD3 levels was found between groups. At VDJ recombination sites, type 1 diabetes patients had fewer insertions and more deleted nucleotides, which implies abnormalities in thymic rearrangement. PCR might favor shorter templates, but patient and control samples were amplified and corrected together, so any skew would affect both groups equally. Naive, central memory and regulatory TCRB repertoires appeared to be more alike among patients than among healthy donors. In all four CD4+ subsets, TCRB CDR3 length was moderately but significantly shorter in type 1 diabetes patients.

From each donor, a single peripheral blood sample of around 120 mL on average was drawn into heparinised tubes. A BD FACSAria II was used to sort naive, central memory, regulatory and stem cell-like memory CD4+ T cells with a panel that included CD45RO, CCR7, CD25, CD127, CD95 and CD27. A purity above 95% was achieved for all sorted populations. Right away, PBMCs were isolated by Lymphoprep density gradient centrifugation and were stained directly, with no culture step. So that batch effects would be minimized, each experiment stained and sorted samples in pairs, pairing one healthy donor with one patient. Concerning this clone itself: Its antigen specificity is not known. No much larger clonotype is one base removed from it; base qualities were not supplied.

All of the isolated RNA was reverse transcribed with the High Capacity cDNA Reverse Transcription Kit, so expressed TCRB transcripts were sequenced. Naive, central memory and regulatory T cell samples underwent deep immunoSEQ sequencing, averaging about 3.57 million total reads per sample. Sorted cells were lysed in RLT buffer, and RNA was extracted using DNase-treated RNeasy Micro or Mini kits according to cell number. Each cell subset was processed separately to prevent cross-contamination, with patient and healthy donor samples processed together. The immunoSEQ multiplex PCR was used to amplify TCRB sequences from cDNA, yielding 87-bp fragments that span the CDR3 region. Sequencing of the amplicons was done on the Illumina HiSeq platform. The study's processing was this. Synthetic template baselines were used to correct PCR bias computationally, reads within Hamming distance 2 were collapsed, and singletons that could not be merged were discarded. By aligning reads against IMGT, V, D and J genes, CDR3 length, and insertions or deletions at six rearrangement sites were assigned. Within each subset, clonotype counts were normalized to sorted cell number, and only after that were true diversity and Gini coefficients computed with the tcR R package. The overlap coefficient, calculated on TCRB nucleotide sequences, was used to quantify repertoire sharing. Out-of-frame TCRB sequences from naive cells were analyzed as a proxy for the pre-selection repertoire. TCRdb limited this immuneACCESS table to in-frame rearrangements with V and J called. A share of clones is missing; checked studies link under half to unresolved V genes, and the rest is unexplained. The V and J calls and the clone size are those of that table, but D and trimming were determined from the DNA. The table for this sample lists a few hundred thousand clones; around 12% of them were counted only once. 0.0095% to 0.012% of the sample is taken by the ten largest.

The TCR sequence derives from a woman in her late teens or twenties with type 1 diabetes. The sequencing input was naive CD4+ T cells from blood. In light of the paper, this sample's cell subset or site label describes: true naive CD4+ T cells.

The DNA is as follows: TGCGCCAGCAGCAGAAATTACCGGGACAGGGGAGCCTACGAGCAGTACTTC. Translated, it gives CASSRNYRDRGAYEQYF. The rearrangement combines TRBV5-1 with TRBJ2-7; TRBD1 matches 10 bases in the middle. Sequences SGHRS (CDR1) and YFSETQ (CDR2) are obtained from the germline V gene. V loses 4 bases at its end and J loses 2 bases; junction bases beyond the gene matches: 12. The CDR3 starts with the cysteine, ends with the phenylalanine, and has 17 residues. Just CDR3 DNA is preserved here, 51 bases in frame from base 1.